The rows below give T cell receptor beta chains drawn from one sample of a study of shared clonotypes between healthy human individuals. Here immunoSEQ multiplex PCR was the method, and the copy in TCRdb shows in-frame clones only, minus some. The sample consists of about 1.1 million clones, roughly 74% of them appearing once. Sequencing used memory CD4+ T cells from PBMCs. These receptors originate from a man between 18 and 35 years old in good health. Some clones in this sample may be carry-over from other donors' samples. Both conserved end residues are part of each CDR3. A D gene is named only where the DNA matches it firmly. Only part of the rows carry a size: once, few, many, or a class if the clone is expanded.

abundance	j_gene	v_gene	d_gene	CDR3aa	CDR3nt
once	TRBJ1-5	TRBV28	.	CATLGGRSQPQHF	TGTGCCACCCTTGGGGGGAGAAGCCAGCCCCAGCATTTT
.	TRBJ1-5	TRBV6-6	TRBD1	CASSATQGDQPQHF	TGTGCCAGCAGTGCCACCCAGGGGGATCAGCCCCAGCATTTT
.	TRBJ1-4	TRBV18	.	CASSAAGELFF	TGTGCCAGCTCAGCAGCGGGAGAACTGTTTTTT
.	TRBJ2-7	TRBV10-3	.	CAISANGPGPYEQYF	TGTGCCATCAGTGCGAACGGACCAGGCCCCTACGAGCAGTACTTC
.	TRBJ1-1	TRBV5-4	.	CASSLALATEAFF	TGTGCCAGCAGCTTGGCCCTGGCTACTGAAGCCTTCTTT
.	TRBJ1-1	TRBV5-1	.	CASSLGETANTEAFF	TGCGCCAGCAGCTTGGGCGAGACAGCCAACACTGAAGCTTTCTTT
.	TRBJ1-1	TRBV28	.	CASSLLVGNTEAFF	TGTGCCAGCAGTTTATTGGTCGGGAACACTGAAGCTTTCTTT
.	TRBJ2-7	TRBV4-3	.	CASSRDAGLGEQYF	TGCGCCAGCAGCCGGGACGCCGGTTTGGGCGAGCAGTACTTC
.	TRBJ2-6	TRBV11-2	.	CASSPSVSGANVLTF	TGTGCCAGCAGCCCCAGCGTCTCTGGGGCCAACGTCCTGACTTTC
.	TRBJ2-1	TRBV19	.	CASSISPGSSYNEQFF	TGTGCCAGTAGTATATCCCCGGGGAGCTCCTACAATGAGCAGTTCTTC
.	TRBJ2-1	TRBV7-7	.	CASSLGGYEQFF	TGTGCCAGCAGCTTAGGGGGTTATGAGCAGTTCTTC